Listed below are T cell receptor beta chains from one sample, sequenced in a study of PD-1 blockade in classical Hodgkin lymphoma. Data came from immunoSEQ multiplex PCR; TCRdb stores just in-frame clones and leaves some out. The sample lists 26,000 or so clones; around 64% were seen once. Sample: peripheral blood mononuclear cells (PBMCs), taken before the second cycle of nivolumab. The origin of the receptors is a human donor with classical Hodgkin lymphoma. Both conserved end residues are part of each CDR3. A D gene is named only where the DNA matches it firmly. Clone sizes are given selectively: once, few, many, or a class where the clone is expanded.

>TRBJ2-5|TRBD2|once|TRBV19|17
TGTGCCAGTAGTTCGGCGGTAGCGGGAGGGCCAGGAGAGACCCAGTACTTC
CASSSAVAGGPGETQYF
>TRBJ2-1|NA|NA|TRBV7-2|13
TGTGCCAGCAGCCCACGATCCAACATCGAGCAGTTCTTC
CASSPRSNIEQFF
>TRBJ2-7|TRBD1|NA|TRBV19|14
TGTGCCAGTAGTATACCGACAGGGGATGGGGAGCAGTACTTC
CASSIPTGDGEQYF
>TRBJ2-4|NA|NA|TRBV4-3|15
TGCGCCAGCAGCCAAGGGGCCCCAGCCAAAAACATTCAGTACTTC
CASSQGAPAKNIQYF
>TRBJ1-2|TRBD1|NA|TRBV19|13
TGTGCCACCTCCAACCGGGACAGGGATGGCTACACCTTC
CATSNRDRDGYTF
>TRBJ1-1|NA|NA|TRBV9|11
TGTGCCAGCAGCCCTCTCACTGAAGCTTTCTTT
CASSPLTEAFF
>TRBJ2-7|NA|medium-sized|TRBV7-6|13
TGTGCCAGCAGCTCGGGACCGAACTACGAGCAGTACTTC
CASSSGPNYEQYF
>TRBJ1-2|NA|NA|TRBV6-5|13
TGTGCCAGCAGTTCCGACAGGACCGGAGGCTACACCTTC
CASSSDRTGGYTF
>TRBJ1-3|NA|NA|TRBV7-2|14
TGTGCCACCTCGCTCGGTGACCCTGGAAACACCATATATTTT
CATSLGDPGNTIYF
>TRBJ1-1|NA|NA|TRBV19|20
TGTGCCAGTAGTATAGATTCCTACACTCCGGGACGGAAAAAGAACACTGAAGCTTTCTTT
CASSIDSYTPGRKKNTEAFF
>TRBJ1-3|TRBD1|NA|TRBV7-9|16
TGTGCCAGCAGCTTAGCCTCGGGACAGGGGGGAAACACCATATATTTT
CASSLASGQGGNTIYF
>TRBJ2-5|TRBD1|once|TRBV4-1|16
TGCGCCAGCAGCCCTCCCGGGACAGGGGCTAGGGAGACCCAGTACTTC
CASSPPGTGARETQYF
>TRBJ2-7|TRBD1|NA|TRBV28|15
TGTGCCAGCAGGGAACCGGGACAGGGCTCCTACGAGCAGTACTTC
CASREPGQGSYEQYF
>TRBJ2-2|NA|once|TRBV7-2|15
TGTGCCAGCAGCTTACCCCCTCCGAACACCGGGGAGCTGTTTTTT
CASSLPPPNTGELFF
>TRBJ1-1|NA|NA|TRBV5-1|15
TGCGCCAGCAGCTTGGCCCCAATGATGAACACTGAAGCTTTCTTT
CASSLAPMMNTEAFF
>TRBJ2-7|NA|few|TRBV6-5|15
TGTGCCAGCAGTTACTCGCAGGGTAGTTTTCACGAGCAGTACTTC
CASSYSQGSFHEQYF
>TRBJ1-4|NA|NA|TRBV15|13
TGTGCCACCAGCAGAGGGGACCTGAACTTCCTGTTTTTT
CATSRGDLNFLFF
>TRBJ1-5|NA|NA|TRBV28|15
TGTGCCAGCAGTTTAGTCAGGGGACTCAATCAGCCCCAGCATTTT
CASSLVRGLNQPQHF
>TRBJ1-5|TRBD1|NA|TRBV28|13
TGTGCCAGCATCACAGGGGGCTATCAGCCCCAGCATTTT
CASITGGYQPQHF
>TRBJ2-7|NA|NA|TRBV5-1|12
TGCGCCAGCAGTCAGGTTTCTACGGAGCAGTACTTC
CASSQVSTEQYF
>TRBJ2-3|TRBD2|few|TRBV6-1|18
TGTGCCAGCAGTGCGACTAGCGGGAGCGGGTGGGGTTCGGATACGCAGTATTTT
CASSATSGSGWGSDTQYF
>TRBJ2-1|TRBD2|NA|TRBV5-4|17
TGTGCCAGCAACCCCGGGACTAGCGGGAGGGCGGAGTATGAGCAGTTCTTC
CASNPGTSGRAEYEQFF
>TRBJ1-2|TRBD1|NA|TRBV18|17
TGTGCCAGCTCACGATCCGGGACAGGGGGCGCCGGCTATGGCTACACCTTC
CASSRSGTGGAGYGYTF
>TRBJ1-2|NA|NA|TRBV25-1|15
TGTGCCAGCAGTTTGACAGGAGTAGCTAACTATGGCTACACCTTC
CASSLTGVANYGYTF
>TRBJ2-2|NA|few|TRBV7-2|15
TGTGCCAGCAGCCCGGACAGAGAGTCCCACCGGGAGCTGTTTTTT
CASSPDRESHRELFF
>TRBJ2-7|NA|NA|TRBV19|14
TGTGCCAGTAGTATTCCGGGCGGGACCTACGAGCAGTACTTC
CASSIPGGTYEQYF
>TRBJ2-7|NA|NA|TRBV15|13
TGTGCCACCAGCAGACAGGTTTCCTACGAGCAGTACTTC
CATSRQVSYEQYF
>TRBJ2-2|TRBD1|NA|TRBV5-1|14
TGCGCCAGCAGCTCCGGGACAGACACCGGGGAGCTGTTTTTT
CASSSGTDTGELFF
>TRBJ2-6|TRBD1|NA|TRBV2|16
TGTGCCAGCATCCGGGACAGGGACTCTGGGGCCAACGTCCTGACTTTC
CASIRDRDSGANVLTF
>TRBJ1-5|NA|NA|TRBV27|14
TGTGCCAGCAGTTTAAAAGGGGTCAATCAGCCCCAGCATTTT
CASSLKGVNQPQHF
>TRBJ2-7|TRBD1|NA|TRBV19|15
TGTGCCAGTAGTATTTACGGCAGGGGGCCCTACGAGCAGTACTTC
CASSIYGRGPYEQYF
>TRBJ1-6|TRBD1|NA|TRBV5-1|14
TGCGCCAGCAGCTCGGGACAGCCTAATTCACCCCTCCACTTT
CASSSGQPNSPLHF
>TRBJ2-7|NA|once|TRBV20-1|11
TGCAGTGCTAGACTAAACCACGAGCAGTACTTC
CSARLNHEQYF
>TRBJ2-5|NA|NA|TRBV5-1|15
TGCGCCAGCAGCGATCCCCGGGCCCTACAAGAGACCCAGTACTTC
CASSDPRALQETQYF
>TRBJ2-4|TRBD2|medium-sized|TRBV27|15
TGTGCCAGCAGTTGGACTAGCGGGTCCAAAAACATTCAGTACTTC
CASSWTSGSKNIQYF
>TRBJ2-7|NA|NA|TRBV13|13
TGTGCCAGCAGCTCTAGACAGATATACGAGCAGTACTTC
CASSSRQIYEQYF
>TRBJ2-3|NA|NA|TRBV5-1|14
TGCGCCAGCAGCCTCGGACAGAGTACAGATACGCAGTATTTT
CASSLGQSTDTQYF